One and the same sample provided the 26 T cell receptor beta chains below, sequenced in a study of post-analysis software for immune sequencing data. Regarding the study as a whole: Relative to controls, patients had roughly five TRBV segments at higher frequency, with TRBV5-6, TRBV5-1 and TRBV20-1 among these.

Unique molecular identifiers were built into the TCR beta cDNA libraries. A single record per CDR3 protein comes from TCRdb applying MiXCR to the PCR reads. Of hundreds of thousands of distinct CDR3 sequences detected, just under 30% appear once; the ten largest clones hold around 0.56%. Antigens of these TCRs are unknown. Sequenced material: blood. The receptor source for this set is a girl under 18 with multiple sclerosis.

This clonotype was seen repeatedly, ten times or more. The J gene is TRBJ1-6, the V gene TRBV5-1, with TRBD1 matching 8 bases. Germline lookup yields CDR1 SGHRS and CDR2 YFSETQ. CDR3 length: 15 amino acids. Germline trimming cut 4 bases from V and 10 bases from J; bases unmatched to any gene: 10. This CDR3 is CASSERQGLGSPLHF. CDR3 DNA: TGCGCCAGCAGCGAACGACAGGGGTTGGGGTCACCCCTCCACTTT.

This clonotype was detected a few times. This chain uses TRBV20-1 with TRBJ1-2, with 9 bases matching TRBD1. Per germline, CDR1 DFQATT and CDR2 SNEGSKA (reference sequence). This CDR3 region has 14 residues. The V and J ends lost 1 base and 2 bases, in that order; junction bases with no gene match: 2. CDR3 protein: CSARGDRVNYGYTF. CDR3 sequence (DNA): TGCAGTGCTAGAGGGGACAGGGTAAACTATGGCTACACCTTC.

This clonotype was picked up a small number of times. The genes are TRBV24-1 and TRBJ2-3, with D perhaps TRBD2 (7 bases). V lost 4 bases and J 4 bases, leaving 17 bases between the germline ends. Germline lookup yields CDR1 KGHDR and CDR2 SFDVKD. The CDR3 contains 16 residues. CDR3 sequence (DNA): TGTGCCACCAGTGAGGGGGGGCCTCCTCGGGCAGATACGCAGTATTTT. It codes for CATSEGGPPRADTQYF.

This clonotype was seen a handful of times. The chain joins TRBV10-3 to TRBJ2-7, with a tentative D call TRBD2 (6 bases). Germline V CDR1 and CDR2: ENHRY, SYGVKD. The CDR3 spans 15 residues. Between the trimmed V and J ends, which lost 2 bases and 3 bases, there was a span of 14 bases. The CDR3 sequence is CAISEGGLMLYEQYF. The DNA for the CDR3 is TGTGCCATCAGTGAGGGGGGACTTATGCTCTACGAGCAGTACTTC.

The chain employs TRBV5-1 and TRBJ1-2, with 9 bases that match TRBD1. V lost 3 bases and J lost 7; bases outside the gene matches: 10. The CDR3 sequence is 15 residues long. Germline loops: CDR1 SGHRS, CDR2 YFSETQ. CDR3 bases: TGCGCCAGCAGCTCACTTACAGGGGGCACGGGTGGCTACACCTTC. This encodes CASSSLTGGTGGYTF.

The gene calls are TRBV28 and TRBJ1-5; 7 positions match TRBD1. Unmatched junction bases numbered 12, after V lost 3 bases and J lost 1 base. Germline CDR1 and CDR2: MDHEN and SYDVKM. The CDR3 extends over 18 amino acids. CDR3 bases: TGTGCCAGCAGTTTTACAGGGGATGGACTTCAGAGCAATCAGCCCCAGCATTTT. This gives the protein CASSFTGDGLQSNQPQHF.

The sample holds one count of this clonotype. The chain couples TRBV20-1 to TRBJ2-3; TRBD2 might be the D (5 bases). The CDR3 is 13 residues long. V lost 8 bases, J lost 6 bases, and 18 bases lay in between. The V gene's germline CDR1 is DFQATT and CDR2 SNEGSKA (reference sequence). The CDR3: CSPILTRSDTQYF. The DNA for the CDR3 is TGCAGTCCTATTCTAACTAGATCCGATACGCAGTATTTT.

The V gene is TRBV6-2 or TRBV6-3, the J gene TRBJ1-1; TRBD1 aligns across 8 bases. The germline V gene encodes CDR1 MNHEY and CDR2 SVGEGT. This CDR3 region has 15 residues. The V segment lost 2 bases and the J segment 2 bases; nucleotides outside the gene matches: 4. The CDR3 loop is CASSYLTGVNTEAFF. For the CDR3, the DNA is TGTGCCAGCAGTTACCTGACAGGGGTAAACACTGAAGCTTTCTTT.

This clonotype was found a few times. V and J are TRBV20-1 and TRBJ2-7; possibly TRBD1 for D (5 bases). Trimming cost V 2 bases and J 2 bases, with 13 bases left between them. Germline V CDR1 and CDR2: DFQATT, SNEGSKA (reference sequence). CDR3 size: 14 residues. The CDR3 DNA follows: TGCAGTGCTAGACCGCCCACAGGAGCCTACGAGCAGTACTTC. Translating it yields CSARPPTGAYEQYF.

J is TRBJ2-7 and V is TRBV20-1, with D perhaps TRBD1 (5 bases). Germline V gene sequence: CDR1 DFQATT, CDR2 SNEGSKA (reference sequence). Trimming took off 7 bases at V and 2 bases at J, with 12 bases between the two ends. CDR3 length equals 12 residues. The CDR3 loop reads CSVTWGPYEQYF. CDR3 nucleotides: TGCAGTGTTACCTGGGGCCCCTACGAGCAGTACTTC.

This clonotype was picked up many times. The rearrangement links TRBV10-3 to TRBJ2-7; 7 nucleotides agree with TRBD2. From germline, CDR1 is ENHRY and CDR2 SYGVKD. There are 16 residues in the CDR3. Trimming at V came to 0 bases and at J to 3 bases, leaving 8 bases not matched to a gene. The DNA of the CDR3 is TGTGCCATCAGTGAGTCGGGAGCGGGAAACCTCTACGAGCAGTACTTC. Translation: CAISESGAGNLYEQYF.

The table lists this clonotype with a few counts. The rearrangement links TRBV20-1 to TRBJ2-1; 9 bases align to TRBD2. The CDR3 sequence is 15 residues long. The V segment lost 7 bases and the J segment 9 bases; nucleotides outside the gene matches: 16. In germline, CDR1 is DFQATT, CDR2 SNEGSKA (reference sequence). The CDR3 sequence: CSGTAPGLALGEQFF. CDR3 bases: TGCAGTGGCACGGCCCCGGGACTAGCATTGGGTGAGCAGTTCTTC.

The table lists this clonotype with a few counts. The rearrangement joins TRBV12-3 or TRBV12-4 to TRBJ1-5; no clear D gene. The CDR3 length is 15 residues. Trimming stripped 8 bases from V and 0 bases from J, with 14 bases between. CDR3 sequence (DNA): TGTGCCAGCGCCCTCGGAGGCAGTAGCAATCAGCCCCAGCATTTT. Translating it yields CASALGGSSNQPQHF.

This clonotype occurred many times. This chain connects TRBV6-5 to TRBJ2-3; D remains unclear. Germline lookup yields CDR1 MNHEY and CDR2 SVGAGI. V dropped 5 bases and J dropped 4 bases, with 7 bases sitting between them. The CDR3 consists of 12 residues. The CDR3 reads CASSQGSDTQYF. CDR3 nucleotides: TGTGCCAGCAGTCAAGGGTCAGATACGCAGTATTTT.

To note about this clonotype: A much bigger clone sits one base away, suggesting this may be a read error. The chain recombines TRBV10-2 with TRBJ2-5, with TRBD2 matching 10 bases. The CDR3 is made up of 15 amino acids. Germline V CDR1 and CDR2: WSHSY, SAAADI. The CDR3 reads CASRELAGIGEAQYF. CDR3 nucleotide sequence: TGCGCCAGCAGAGAACTAGCGGGGATAGGAGAGGCCCAGTACTTC.

In its sample, this clonotype was seen once. The chain has TRBV15 and TRBJ1-3; D is undetermined. The ends were cut back, 0 bases at V and 0 bases at J, with 12 bases in the middle. Looked up from germline, CDR1 is LNHNV and CDR2 is YYDKDF (reference sequence). There are 17 residues in the CDR3. The CDR3 DNA is TGTGCCACCAGCAGAGACCGAGGGAGGACCTCTGGAAACACCATATATTTT. Translating gives CATSRDRGRTSGNTIYF.

Only a few counts were recorded for this clonotype. CDR3 amino acids: CASSRRGVGGLRTDTQYF. DNA for the CDR3: TGTGCCAGCAGTCGAAGGGGGGTGGGGGGACTCCGCACAGATACGCAGTATTTT. The genes are TRBV7-8 and TRBJ2-3; TRBD1 or TRBD2 may be the D gene (6 bases each). With 6 bases removed from V and 1 base from J, the gap between germline ends came to 23 bases. Germline CDR1 reads SGHVS; CDR2 reads FQNEAQ. This CDR3 has 18 residues.

V and J are TRBV20-1 and TRBJ2-1; 10 positions match TRBD2. The trim removed 3 bases at V and 10 bases at J, leaving 12 bases unmatched. Germline V gives CDR1 DFQATT, CDR2 SNEGSKA (reference sequence). The CDR3 contains 15 residues. The DNA of the CDR3 is TGCAGTGCTAGGTCCCCCACTAGCGGGGTCGGAGAGCAGTTCTTC. Translation gives CSARSPTSGVGEQFF.

Only a few counts were recorded for this clonotype. The rearrangement uses TRBV5-1 and TRBJ2-6, with 8 bases identical to TRBD1. The CDR3 runs 19 residues. With 3 bases clipped from V and 0 bases from J, the junction kept 11 bases outside the gene matches. Germline CDR1 and CDR2: SGHRS and YFSETQ. The CDR3: CASSSYPGQAGSGANVLTF. The DNA of the CDR3 is TGCGCCAGCAGCTCATATCCGGGACAGGCTGGCTCTGGGGCCAACGTCCTGACTTTC.

The genes are TRBV10-3 and TRBJ2-3; 13 nucleotides align to TRBD2. The CDR3 spans 15 residues. The trim removed 4 bases at V and 8 bases at J, leaving 6 bases unmatched. The germline CDR1 and CDR2 sequences are ENHRY and SYGVKD. The CDR3 region has the DNA TGTGCCATCAGTGGACTAGCGGGAGGAGGAGGTACGCAGTATTTT. It encodes CAISGLAGGGGTQYF.

This clonotype has only a few counts. V is TRBV12-5 and J is TRBJ2-7, with a weak D call TRBD2 (6 bases). The end of the DNA fits TRBJ2-5 better, so the J call may be wrong. CDR1 is LGHNT and CDR2 is FRNRAP in the germline V gene. The CDR3 length is 18 residues. This chain's CDR3 is CASGLPGAGQAVQETQYF. The CDR3 bases are TGTGCTAGTGGTTTGCCCGGGGCGGGGCAGGCAGTTCAAGAGACCCAGTACTTC.

Only a few counts were recorded for this clonotype. This chain uses TRBV6-6 with TRBJ2-3; D unresolved. The CDR3 covers 15 residues. With 0 bases removed from V and 0 bases from J, the gap between germline ends came to 7 bases. CDR1 is MNHNY, CDR2 SVGAGI, per germline (reference sequence). The CDR3, as DNA: TGTGCCAGCAGTTACTCCCTAGAAAGCACAGATACGCAGTATTTT. Its protein product is CASSYSLESTDTQYF.

This clonotype was seen repeatedly, ten times or more. V is TRBV5-1 and J is TRBJ2-4; unclear D gene. The germline V gene has CDR1 SGHRS and CDR2 YFSETQ. The V and J ends lost 2 bases and 8 bases respectively, with 11 bases between them. The CDR3 runs to 13 residues. CDR3 protein: CASSFGSLDIQYF. CDR3 DNA: TGCGCCAGCAGCTTTGGGTCTCTGGACATTCAGTACTTC.

This clonotype was found a few times. This chain links TRBV4-1 with TRBJ2-5; 9 bases align to TRBD1. CDR1 is MGHRA, CDR2 YSYEKL, per germline. The junction had 11 bases not matched to a gene; V was cut back by 4 bases and J by 5 bases. This CDR3 region has 16 residues. The CDR3, as DNA: TGCGCCAGCAGCCGAGACAGGACAGGGGTTTGGGAGACCCAGTACTTC. Translating gives CASSRDRTGVWETQYF.

The chain links TRBV12-3 or TRBV12-4 to TRBJ2-5; 7 bases agree with TRBD2. The V segment lost 5 bases and the J segment 4 bases; nucleotides outside the gene matches: 13. This CDR3 comprises 16 residues. Here the CDR3 DNA reads TGTGCCAGCAGTCCAGACCGAGCGGGATGGGGAGAGACCCAGTACTTC. Encoded protein: CASSPDRAGWGETQYF.

This chain uses TRBV29-1 with TRBJ2-1; 7 bases are a match to TRBD1. Germline loops: CDR1 SQVTM, CDR2 ANQGSEA. The CDR3 spans 14 residues. V lost 7 bases and J lost 0; bases outside the gene matches: 6. The CDR3 loop is CSGTGAPSYNEQFF. The CDR3, as DNA: TGCAGCGGTACAGGGGCCCCCTCCTACAATGAGCAGTTCTTC.